Sequencing of this TCR beta chain was carried out in a study of human T cells and chemical hapten exposure. This clonotype has a handful of counts. Its antigen is still unknown. At one of its ends the junction is not consistent with the germline gene, which may arise from a read error. TCRdb reprocessed the RACE reads via MiXCR and lists one record per CDR3 protein. The top ten clones hold 8.4% of a sample with fewer than 400,000 distinct CDR3 sequences, approximately 6.3% of them seen once. Time point: patch test 1, 2 weeks after DPC sensitization. Treatment meaning: therapeutic diphenylcyclopropenone sensitization with weekly scalp DPC. This CDR3 has 15 residues. The germline V gene has CDR1 SSHAT and CDR2 FNYEAQ (reference sequence). Whole-study results and caveats: Since the donors had alopecia, their immune response may not be the same as that of healthy people.

The source is a woman between 18 and 29 years old with alopecia areata. Some clones in this sample may be carry-over from other donors' samples. This sample comprised whole blood, obtained in connection with sensitization to the hapten diphenylcyclopropenone (DPC). V and J are TRBV7-7 and TRBJ2-1, with 9 bases that match TRBD2. The CDR3 region is CASSAGGGVYNEQFF. The CDR3 DNA reads TGTGCTAGCAGCGCCGGCGGGGGGGTCTACAATGAGCAGTTCTTC.